The rows below give T cell receptor beta chains drawn from one sample of a study of shared clonotypes between healthy human individuals. Repertoires were generated with immunoSEQ multiplex PCR, while TCRdb's copy carries only in-frame clones and drops some. The table lists under 1 million clones, 92% of them singletons. The specimen sequenced was naive CD8+ T cells sorted from blood. The receptors derive from a man in his thirties or forties in good health. Both conserved end residues are part of each CDR3. The D gene is left open where the match is weak. The size of a clone is reported for some rows only, either as once, few or many, or as a class for expanded clones.

j_call v_call clone_size d_call cdr3_nt cdr3_aa
TRBJ2-7 TRBV28 . TRBD1 TGTGCCAGCAGTCCCGGGGACAGGGCAACCTACGAGCAGTACTTC CASSPGDRATYEQYF
TRBJ2-1 TRBV27 . . TGTGCCAGCAGCCCAACAGGGGGACTAGCCGATGAGCAGTTCTTC CASSPTGGLADEQFF
TRBJ1-1 TRBV7-9 . TRBD1 TGTGCCAGCAGCCTAGGACAGGGGAACACTGAAGCTTTCTTT CASSLGQGNTEAFF
TRBJ2-7 TRBV5-4 . . TGTGCCAGCAGCTTGGCCATTAGCGACTACGAGCAGTACTTC CASSLAISDYEQYF
TRBJ1-2 TRBV29-1 . TRBD1 TGCAGCGTCGTGACAGGGCTAGGAGGCTACACCTTC CSVVTGLGGYTF
TRBJ1-1 TRBV7-2 . . TGTGCCAGCAGCTCCCAATTTACGCAACTGAACACTGAAGCTTTCTTT CASSSQFTQLNTEAFF
TRBJ2-3 TRBV9 . . TGTGCCAGCAGCGTCTTTGGGGGTGCAGATACGCAGTATTTT CASSVFGGADTQYF
TRBJ1-3 TRBV27 . . TGTGCCAGCTATACCCCCTCTGGAAACACCATATATTTT CASYTPSGNTIYF
TRBJ2-5 TRBV6-6 . TRBD2 TGTGCCAGCAGTTACCGCAGACTAGCGGAAGAGACCCAGTACTTC CASSYRRLAEETQYF
TRBJ2-5 TRBV27 . TRBD2 TGTGCCAGCAGTTCCCCGACTAGCGGGGGACAAGAGACCCAGTACTTC CASSSPTSGGQETQYF
TRBJ2-1 TRBV7-6 . . TGTGCCAGCAGCCACATAACCGGGTACTCCTACAATGAGCAGTTCTTC CASSHITGYSYNEQFF
TRBJ2-3 TRBV6-1 once TRBD1 TGTGCCAGCAGTGAACCGGGACAGGGCCCCGCTCGCCCGGATACGCAGTATTTT CASSEPGQGPARPDTQYF
TRBJ2-7 TRBV7-6 once TRBD2 TGTGCCAGCAGCTTAGGAACTAGCGGGAGCTACGAGCAGTACTTC CASSLGTSGSYEQYF
TRBJ2-5 TRBV7-8 . . TGTGCCAGCAGCTTAACGTTACACCAAGAGACCCAGTACTTC CASSLTLHQETQYF